This T cell receptor beta chain was captured in a study of T cells in Graves' hyperthyroidism and ophthalmopathy. The overall study: Peripheral blood specimens were obtained at initial diagnosis, prior to any treatment.

Broader study findings: Most clonotypes expanded in thyroid above 0.001 were likewise present in blood.

The CDR3 spans 12 residues. The germline V and J ends were trimmed by 6 bases and 1 base, with 6 bases remaining between them. Germline CDR1 and CDR2: LGHDT and YNNKEL (reference sequence). This clonotype has a count of ten or more. Its matching antigen is unknown. Amplification yielded TCR beta CDR3 regions, with RNA transcripts as the source. First-round RT-PCR with HTBI primers amplified the TCR CDR3 region. TCRdb redid the calling of the multiplex PCR reads with MiXCR, one entry per CDR3 protein. The data hold 150,000 or so distinct CDR3 sequences, with about 20% observed a single time. This TCR was sampled from a woman between 45 and 60 years old with Graves' hyperthyroidism that later progressed to Graves' ophthalmopathy. The sequencing sample was made of blood. The rearrangement links TRBV3-1 to TRBJ2-5; D is uncertain. CDR3 sequence: CASSLTQETQYF. The DNA of the CDR3 is TGTGCCAGCAGTCTAACCCAAGAGACCCAGTACTTC.